Below, 19 T cell receptor beta chains from the same sample are listed, as sequenced in a study of blood T cell repertoires in COVID-19. Generated by immunoSEQ multiplex PCR, the TCRdb table keeps only in-frame clones and is missing some. The sample consists of about 240,000 clones, approximately 78% of them appearing once. Input material: peripheral blood. All receptors come from a woman aged 60-70 years with active or convalescent COVID-19.

V usage is TRBV5-1 and J usage is TRBJ2-7; D is perhaps TRBD2 (5 bases). CDR1 is SGHRS, CDR2 YFSETQ, per germline. This CDR3 comprises 14 residues. V was shortened by 0 bases and J by 0 bases, with 7 bases between the two germline ends. The CDR3 here is CASSLAGISYEQYF. The CDR3 DNA reads as TGCGCCAGCAGCTTGGCCGGGATCTCCTACGAGCAGTACTTC.

The V and J genes are TRBV5-1 and TRBJ2-3, with a possible D match to TRBD1 (6 bases). The germline V and J ends were trimmed by 0 bases and 3 bases, with 14 bases remaining between them. CDR3 length: 16 residues. Germline CDR1 SGHRS, CDR2 YFSETQ. The CDR3 region has the DNA TGCGCCAGCAGCTTGGGGGCAGGGGTCGGTACAGATACGCAGTATTTT. It encodes CASSLGAGVGTDTQYF.

In this sample, this clone turned up once. The J gene is TRBJ2-6, the V gene TRBV19, with TRBD1 matching 7 bases. The CDR3 runs 16 residues. With 6 bases clipped from V and 0 bases from J, the junction kept 5 bases outside the gene matches. CDR1 and CDR2 from the germline V gene are LNHDA and SQIVND (reference sequence). The CDR3 loop is CASRPGQHSGANVLTF. CDR3 coding DNA: TGTGCCAGTAGACCGGGACAGCACTCTGGGGCCAACGTCCTGACTTTC.

This clone showed up just a few times. The chain uses TRBV3-1 (or the pseudogene TRBV3-2) and TRBJ1-1; 8 bases match TRBD1. Germline values: CDR1 LGHDT, CDR2 YNNKEL (reference sequence). The CDR3 is 15 residues long. The V and J ends lost 4 bases and 1 base, in that order; junction bases with no gene match: 5. The CDR3 is CASSLQGAGNTEAFF. CDR3 in DNA: TGTGCCAGCAGCCTCCAGGGGGCAGGGAACACTGAAGCTTTCTTT.

The chain has TRBV4-3 and TRBJ1-2; 7 bases line up with TRBD1. Germline V gene data show CDR1 as LGHNA and CDR2 as YSLEER. This CDR3 region has 14 residues. After removal of 3 bases from V and 7 bases from J, the junction contained 8 bases not matched to a gene. The CDR3 DNA is TGCGCCAGCAGCCAGACAGACAGGGACGGTGGCTACACCTTC. Translated, it gives CASSQTDRDGGYTF.

V is TRBV7-3 and J is TRBJ2-3, with 10 positions matching TRBD1. This CDR3 is 14 amino acids long. V lost 5 bases, J lost 4 bases, and 3 bases stayed unmatched. The germline V gene encodes CDR1 SGHTA and CDR2 FQGTGA. The CDR3 sequence is CASSPGTGADTQYF. The CDR3 DNA sequence: TGTGCCAGCAGCCCAGGGACAGGGGCAGATACGCAGTATTTT.

The V gene is TRBV4-1, the J gene TRBJ2-7, with TRBD2 matching over 7 bases. V lost 2 bases, J lost 4 bases, and 8 bases stayed unmatched. Germline-derived CDR1 and CDR2 are MGHRA and YSYEKL. CDR3 length: 15 residues. The CDR3 here is CASSQLGGLVYEQYF. CDR3 in DNA: TGCGCCAGCAGCCAATTGGGGGGGTTGGTGTACGAGCAGTACTTC.

The J gene is TRBJ1-2, the V gene TRBV3-1 (or the pseudogene TRBV3-2); TRBD1 matches 7 bases. The CDR3 contains 17 residues. Germline loops: CDR1 LGHDT, CDR2 YNNKEL (reference sequence). Trimming took 4 bases from V and 0 from J; bases not matched to a gene: 11. The CDR3 bases are TGTGCCAGCAGCCCCCCCCCTACAGGGGTCACTAACTATGGCTACACCTTC. Translating gives CASSPPPTGVTNYGYTF.

This clone showed up just once. This chain connects TRBV30 to TRBJ2-1; D possibly corresponds to TRBD1 (5 bases). The germline V gene has CDR1 GTSNPN and CDR2 SVGIG (reference sequence). Between the trimmed V and J ends, which lost 4 bases and 0 bases, there was a span of 10 bases. This CDR3 contains 14 residues. CDR3 in DNA: TGTGCCTGGAAGGGTGACAGCTCCTACAATGAGCAGTTCTTC. Amino acid sequence: CAWKGDSSYNEQFF.

The gene calls are TRBV6-2 or TRBV6-3 and TRBJ2-3, with 8 bases lining up with TRBD2. Germline assignment: CDR1 MNHEY and CDR2 SVGEGT. J lost 1 base, V lost 2 bases, and 8 bases had no gene match. The CDR3 has 17 residues. The CDR3 is CASSYQSISGGTDTQYF. The CDR3 DNA reads as TGTGCCAGCAGTTACCAATCGATTAGCGGGGGCACAGATACGCAGTATTTT.

The DNA of the CDR3 is TGTGCCAGCGCCAGGAGGAGCACTGAAGCTTTCTTT. This encodes CASARRSTEAFF. J is TRBJ1-1 and V is TRBV6-5; D gene unclear. This CDR3 has 12 residues. Trimming left V 8 bases short and J 4 bases short, with 11 bases between. Germline CDR1 reads MNHEY; CDR2 reads SVGAGI.

The chain recombines TRBV2 with TRBJ1-1; D unresolved. The ends were cut back, 3 bases at V and 7 bases at J, with 12 bases in the middle. The CDR3 loop spans 13 amino acids. Germline CDR1 is SNHLY and CDR2 is FYNNEI. CDR3 bases: TGTGCCAGCAGTGATTCGCCAGTTAATGAAGCTTTCTTT. It yields the protein CASSDSPVNEAFF.

There are a few counts of this clone. The chain combines TRBV7-3 with TRBJ2-1, with TRBD2 as a possible D gene (7 bases). The CDR3 runs 15 residues. Germline V gene lookup returns CDR1 SGHTA and CDR2 FQGTGA. The ends were cut back, 5 bases at V and 2 bases at J, with 13 bases in the middle. The CDR3 sequence: CASSPRGAAYNEQFF. CDR3 nucleotides: TGTGCCAGCAGCCCCCGGGGGGCGGCCTACAATGAGCAGTTCTTC.

The chain links TRBV3-1 (or the pseudogene TRBV3-2) to TRBJ2-7, with 8 bases identical to TRBD1. This CDR3 has 15 amino acids. Looked up from germline, CDR1 is LGHDT and CDR2 is YNNKEL (reference sequence). Trimming took 4 bases from V and 1 from J; bases not matched to a gene: 6. CDR3 amino acids: CASSPDRERSYEQYF. The CDR3 DNA is TGTGCCAGCAGCCCGGACAGGGAACGGTCCTACGAGCAGTACTTC.

Of note for this clone: At the DNA level, this CDR3 is encoded by other sequences in the same sample as well. V usage is TRBV18 and J usage is TRBJ1-1; no definite D call. Trimming removed 2 bases from V and 3 bases from J, with 7 bases in between. The CDR3 is 13 amino acids. The germline CDR1 and CDR2 sequences are KGHSH and LQKENI. The CDR3 region is CASSPFEDTEAFF. CDR3 sequence (DNA): TGTGCCAGCTCACCATTCGAGGACACTGAAGCTTTCTTT.

V and J are TRBV5-5 and TRBJ2-2; 7 nucleotides match TRBD2. The germline V gene has CDR1 SGHKS and CDR2 YYEKEE (reference sequence). V trimming: 2 bases; J trimming: 4 bases; junction bases outside the gene matches: 5. There are 15 residues in the CDR3. For the CDR3, the DNA is TGTGCCAGCAGCTTCTCGGGGGGTGTCACCGGGGAGCTGTTTTTT. Its translation: CASSFSGGVTGELFF.

The V gene is TRBV28, the J gene TRBJ1-6, with 9 positions matching TRBD1. Germline values: CDR1 MDHEN, CDR2 SYDVKM. This CDR3 has 14 residues. Losses at the gene ends were 6 bases for V and 4 bases for J; bases not matched to a gene: 1. In DNA, the CDR3 is TGTGCCAGCAGGACAGGGGGTTATAATTCACCCCTCCACTTT. Its translation: CASRTGGYNSPLHF.

The rearrangement uses TRBV18 and TRBJ2-6, with D maybe TRBD1 (6 bases). The CDR3 extends over 17 amino acids. V was clipped by 6 bases and J by 0 bases, with 15 bases between them. Per the germline V gene, CDR1 is KGHSH and CDR2 is LQKENI. Written as DNA, the CDR3 is TGTGCCAGCTCGCCTGATGGACAGATCTCTGGGGCCAACGTCCTGACTTTC. Protein product: CASSPDGQISGANVLTF.

The CDR3 DNA sequence: TGTGCCACCAGCAGAGTGCGACTAGCGGGGGGCCTCGATACGCAGTATTTT. Translating it yields CATSRVRLAGGLDTQYF. J is TRBJ2-3 and V is TRBV15; 13 nucleotides agree with TRBD2. This CDR3 has 17 amino acids. After removal of 1 base from V and 6 bases from J, the junction contained 7 bases not matched to a gene. CDR1 and CDR2 (germline): LNHNV, YYDKDF (reference sequence). Together with reference TRBV15 and TRBJ2-3, the CDR3 gives the full variable domain: DAMVIQNPRYQVTQFGKPVTLSCSQTLNHNVMYWYQQKSSQAPKLLFHYYDKDFNNEADTPDNFQSRRPNTSFCFLDIRSPGLGDTAMYLCATSRVRLAGGLDTQYFGPGTRLTVL.